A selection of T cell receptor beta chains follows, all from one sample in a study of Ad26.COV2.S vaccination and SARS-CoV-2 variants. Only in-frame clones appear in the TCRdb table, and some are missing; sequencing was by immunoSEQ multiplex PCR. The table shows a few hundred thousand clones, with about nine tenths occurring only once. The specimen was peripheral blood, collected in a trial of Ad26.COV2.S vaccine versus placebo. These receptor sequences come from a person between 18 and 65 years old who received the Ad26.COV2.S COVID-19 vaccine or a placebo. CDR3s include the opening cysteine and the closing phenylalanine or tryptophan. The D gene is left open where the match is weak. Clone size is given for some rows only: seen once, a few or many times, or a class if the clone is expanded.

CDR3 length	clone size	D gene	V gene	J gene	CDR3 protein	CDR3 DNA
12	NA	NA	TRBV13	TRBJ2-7	CASSNSLDEQYF	TGTGCCAGCAGCAACTCCCTGGACGAGCAGTACTTC
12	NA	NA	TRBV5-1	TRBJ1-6	CASSFEDSPLHF	TGCGCCAGCAGCTTTGAGGATTCACCCCTCCACTTT
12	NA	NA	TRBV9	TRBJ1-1	CASSPGDTEAFF	TGTGCCAGCAGCCCAGGGGACACTGAAGCTTTCTTT
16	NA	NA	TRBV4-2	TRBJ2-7	CASSQEGAGFSYEQYF	TGTGCCAGCAGCCAAGAGGGGGCAGGATTCTCCTACGAGCAGTACTTC
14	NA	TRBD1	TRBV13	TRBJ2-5	CASRNTGGKETQYF	TGTGCCAGCAGAAACACAGGGGGCAAGGAGACCCAGTACTTC
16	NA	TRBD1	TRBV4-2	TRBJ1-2	CASSQAIGQGGYGYTF	TGTGCCAGCAGCCAAGCCATCGGACAGGGCGGCTATGGCTACACCTTC
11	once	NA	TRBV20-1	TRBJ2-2	CSVPGTGELFF	TGCAGTGTTCCGGGAACCGGGGAGCTGTTTTTT
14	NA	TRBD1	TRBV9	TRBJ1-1	CASSRTGVNTEAFF	TGTGCCAGCAGCCGCACAGGGGTGAACACTGAAGCTTTCTTT
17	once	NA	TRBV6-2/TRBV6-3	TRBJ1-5	CASSYRRGTGMNQPQHF	TGTGCCAGCAGTTATCGGCGAGGGACGGGAATGAATCAGCCCCAGCATTTT
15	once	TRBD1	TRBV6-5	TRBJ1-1	CASSREGARSTEAFF	TGTGCCAGCAGCCGAGAGGGGGCGCGGAGCACTGAAGCTTTCTTT
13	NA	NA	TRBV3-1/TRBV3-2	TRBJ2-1	CASSLSSYNEQFF	TGTGCCAGCAGCCTCAGCTCCTACAATGAGCAGTTCTTC
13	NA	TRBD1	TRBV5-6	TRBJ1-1	CASSLAGAGGAFF	TGTGCCAGCAGCTTGGCCGGGGCAGGGGGAGCTTTCTTT
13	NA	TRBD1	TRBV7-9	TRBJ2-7	CASSRDRTYEQYF	TGTGCCAGCAGCAGGGACAGGACCTACGAGCAGTACTTC
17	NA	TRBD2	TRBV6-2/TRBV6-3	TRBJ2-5	CASSYPTSGASQETQYF	TGTGCCAGCAGTTACCCTACTAGCGGGGCTAGCCAAGAGACCCAGTACTTC
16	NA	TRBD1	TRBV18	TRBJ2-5	CASSPEGAVYQETQYF	TGTGCCAGCTCACCTGAGGGGGCCGTGTACCAAGAGACCCAGTACTTC
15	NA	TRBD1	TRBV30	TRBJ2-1	CAWRFGDRMVGEQFF	TGTGCCTGGAGATTCGGGGACAGGATGGTAGGTGAGCAGTTCTTC